The source of this TCR beta chain is a study of blood T cells in healthy people across ages. General observations from the study: Estimated diversity across one million T cells was deemed an underestimate. In older individuals, TCR beta diversity per million T cells was lower, falling roughly linearly with age. It was found that TCR beta diversity correlated strongly with the percentage of naive T cells.

Sample-barcoded 5' priming and a J-beta primer mix drove a second PCR of 7 to 11 cycles. In TCRdb, the 5' RACE reads were re-called with MiXCR into one record per CDR3 protein. Of about 1.7 million distinct CDR3 sequences listed, 28% are singletons. V dropped 3 bases and J dropped 6 bases, with 23 bases sitting between them. The CDR3 extends over 17 amino acids. Germline assignment: CDR1 SGHRS and CDR2 YFSETQ. This clonotype was recorded a few times. The antigen remains undetermined. The study isolated at least 6.5 million PBMCs from each sample. This clonotype originated in a woman in her 30s in good health. The rearrangement links TRBV5-1 to TRBJ2-3, with a weak D call TRBD2 (8 bases). The material sequenced was blood. In DNA, the CDR3 is TGCGCCAGCAGCTCGGGACAGACGGGGGGGAATACGGATACGCAGTATTTT. Translating it yields CASSSGQTGGNTDTQYF.